This paragraph reports one TCR beta chain. Its antigen is as yet unknown. The CDR3 extends over 13 amino acids. The germline V and J ends were trimmed by 0 bases and 2 bases, with 4 bases remaining between them. CDR1 is SGHAT and CDR2 is FQNNGV in the germline V gene. Single cDNA molecules in the library carried unique molecular identifiers attached during preparation. In the authors' workflow: A typical sample had around 96,000 TCRs, with about 23,224 to 690,600 overall. MiXCR, run by TCRdb on the RACE reads, gives a single entry per CDR3 protein. The V and J calls reflect TCRdb's pipeline rather than the authors' work. The data hold some 81,000 distinct CDR3 sequences, with 9.5% to 13% observed a single time. This sample stems from a study of human T cells and chemical hapten exposure. Study-level points and caveats: Controls formed significantly fewer large CDR3 similarity clusters than expanded TCRs did. Patch test score rose with PT1 expanded TCR count, significant at thresholds 8, 16 and 32, not 4.

This sample's time point: patch test 2, 6 weeks after DPC sensitization. The treatment: therapeutic diphenylcyclopropenone sensitization with weekly scalp DPC. V and J are TRBV11-2 and TRBJ2-5; no reliable D call. Sequenced here: whole blood, sampled in connection with sensitization to the hapten diphenylcyclopropenone (DPC). This TCR was sampled from a man aged 18 to 30 with alopecia areata. Some clones in this sample may be carry-over from other donors' samples. The CDR3 sequence: CASSLDNQETQYF. In DNA, the CDR3 is TGTGCCAGCAGCTTAGACAATCAAGAGACCCAGTACTTC.